The rows below give T cell receptor beta chains drawn from one sample of a study of blood T cell repertoires in COVID-19. Data came from immunoSEQ multiplex PCR; TCRdb stores just in-frame clones and leaves some out. The repertoire holds some 200,000 clones, with around four fifths as singletons. Sequencing was performed on peripheral blood. These TCRs come from an elderly woman with COVID-19, enrolled during active disease. CDR3s include the opening cysteine and the closing phenylalanine or tryptophan. D genes are given only for firm matches. Clone size, where shown, is once, few, many, or a class for clones that have expanded.

v_call	d_call	clone_size	j_call	cdr3_aa	cdr3_nt
TRBV4-2	-	once	TRBJ1-2	CASSQGDRGYTF	TGTGCCAGCAGCCAAGGCGACAGAGGCTACACCTTC
TRBV10-3	TRBD1	-	TRBJ1-1	CAISADREVTEAFF	TGTGCCATCAGTGCGGACAGGGAGGTCACTGAAGCTTTCTTT
TRBV7-2	TRBD1	-	TRBJ1-2	CASSPQGTGGPYGYTF	TGTGCCAGCAGCCCCCAGGGGACAGGGGGTCCATATGGCTACACCTTC
TRBV6-5	TRBD1	-	TRBJ2-1	CASTRNRGTYNEQFF	TGTGCCAGCACCCGGAACAGGGGAACCTACAATGAGCAGTTCTTC
TRBV6-5	TRBD1	-	TRBJ2-7	CASSYSQGAYEQYF	TGTGCCAGCAGTTATAGCCAGGGGGCCTACGAGCAGTACTTC
TRBV19	TRBD1	-	TRBJ2-5	CASSVNRGQETQYF	TGTGCCAGCTCGGTTAACAGGGGGCAAGAGACCCAGTACTTC
TRBV5-1	TRBD1	-	TRBJ2-5	CASSMDRYQETQYF	TGCGCCAGCAGCATGGACAGGTACCAAGAGACCCAGTACTTC
TRBV12-2	-	-	TRBJ1-3	CASRLEGHSLGSGNTIYF	TGTGCAAGTCGCTTAGAAGGACACTCCCTTGGGTCTGGAAACACCATATATTTT
TRBV7-9	-	-	TRBJ1-2	CASTQEGPNYGYTF	TGTGCCAGCACCCAGGAGGGCCCTAACTATGGCTACACCTTC
TRBV3-1/TRBV3-2	-	few	TRBJ1-1	CASSQVTYQNTEAFF	TGTGCCAGCAGCCAGGTAACCTACCAGAACACTGAAGCTTTCTTT
TRBV18	-	few	TRBJ2-5	CASSPTPQETQYF	TGTGCCAGCTCCCCGACACCTCAAGAGACCCAGTACTTC
TRBV18	-	-	TRBJ1-5	CASSLNNQPQHF	TGTGCCAGCTCACTCAACAATCAGCCCCAGCATTTT
TRBV28	-	-	TRBJ1-2	CASSLDNARGRGGYTF	TGTGCCAGCAGTTTAGATAACGCAAGGGGTCGAGGTGGCTACACCTTC
TRBV24-1	-	-	TRBJ2-7	CATWSGQGEQYF	TGTGCCACCTGGTCGGGCCAGGGCGAGCAGTACTTC
TRBV7-2	TRBD2	-	TRBJ2-7	CASSRTSGIYEQYF	TGTGCCAGCAGCCGGACTAGCGGAATCTACGAGCAGTACTTC
TRBV7-2	TRBD2	-	TRBJ2-1	CASSQTSGATYTEQFF	TGTGCCAGCAGCCAGACTAGCGGGGCTACCTACACTGAGCAGTTCTTC
TRBV6-1	-	-	TRBJ1-5	CASSATFPPGNQPQHF	TGTGCCAGCAGTGCGACTTTTCCCCCGGGCAATCAGCCCCAGCATTTT
TRBV7-2	-	-	TRBJ2-7	CASSFAGLSGYEQYF	TGTGCCAGCAGCTTCGCGGGACTTTCAGGCTACGAGCAGTACTTC
TRBV30	-	-	TRBJ1-6	CACILRGYHNSPLHF	TGTGCCTGTATCCTTAGGGGCTATCATAATTCACCCCTCCACTTT
TRBV19	-	-	TRBJ1-6	CASRPTLVSPLHF	TGTGCCAGTAGGCCTACTTTAGTCTCACCCCTCCACTTT
TRBV6-5	TRBD2	-	TRBJ2-5	CASSNKAGTQETQYF	TGTGCCAGCAGTAATAAAGCGGGGACCCAAGAGACCCAGTACTTC
TRBV5-4	-	-	TRBJ2-2	CASSPEVGGTGELFF	TGTGCCAGCAGCCCGGAGGTGGGCGGGACCGGGGAGCTGTTTTTT
TRBV5-1	-	-	TRBJ1-2	CASSLAVSINYGYTF	TGCGCCAGCAGCTTGGCCGTCAGTATTAACTATGGCTACACCTTC